The sequence of this T cell receptor beta chain was determined in a study of blood T cell repertoires in COVID-19 (dated by TCRdb to about 2020). Study-level background: Samples covering the acute and convalescent phases of COVID-19 were provided by collaborators in the United States, Italy and Spain. The prospective study material was composed of cDNA or gDNA derived from T cells, B-cell-depleted T cells, or PBMCs. Deeply sampled blood TCRbeta repertoires from subjects exposed to, actively infected with, or recovered from COVID-19 were included in the dataset. The repertoires were released in a freely available public database intended as a resource for research on the immune response to SARS-CoV-2. Samples came from the ongoing ImmuneRACE study (first 160 participants) plus 1,254 subjects from 6 global collaborators. A de-identified subject ID, COVID-19 status, age in years and sex were almost always included in the sample metadata. Where available, HLA class I and class II types were obtained from metadata supplied by the sample provider rather than from assay-based typing. Results the study describes overall, beyond this receptor: The quantity of clinical and demographic metadata differed by source and by participant and was supplied without curation.

Whole blood was collected in K2EDTA tubes by collaborating institutions according to the institutions' own protocols. Collaborator samples were shipped for TCRbeta analysis as frozen whole blood, isolated PBMCs, or DNA extracted from either sample type. Notes on this clone: Its antigen remains undetermined. Base qualities were left out, and no much larger clone turns up one base away.

TCRbeta CDR3 regions were amplified from genomic DNA using the immunoSEQ Assay, a bias-controlled multiplex PCR. Per the source publication's procedure: Within the assay, amplification of reference gene primers was used to estimate how many nucleated cells each sample contained. To quantify the absolute abundance of each unique TCRbeta CDR3 rearrangement, sequence reads were collapsed and filtered. For each sample, productive Simpson clonality was calculated as the square root of Simpson's diversity index over productive rearrangements. The immuneACCESS repertoire file appears here via TCRdb, limited to in-frame rearrangements. These files lack a portion of the clones; in checked studies, under half of the deficit traces to unresolved V genes, and the cause of the others is not known. V and J calls and clone size are given by that table; D and trimming were obtained from the DNA. This sample gives about 42,000 clones in total; roughly three quarters of them show up just once. In total, the top ten clones hold 30% to 35% of the sample.

The CDR3 goes from the cysteine to the phenylalanine over 17 residues. The read is trimmed to its CDR3 DNA, 51 bases read in frame from base 1. V is trimmed back by 1 base and J by 0 bases, and the junction contains 5 bases that no gene match accounts for. The germline V gene (reference sequence) provides CDR1 LNHDA and CDR2 SQIVND. The chain uses TRBV19 and TRBJ1-2, and TRBD1 matches 10 of the central bases. The source of this sequence is a woman older than 75 with acute or convalescent COVID-19. Sequenced: peripheral blood. The CDR3 region has the sequence CASSIGQGAEANYGYTF. The DNA sequence follows: TGTGCCAGTAGTATAGGACAGGGGGCCGAAGCTAACTATGGCTACACCTTC.